The sequence of this T cell receptor (beta chain) was determined in a study of beta chain features in type 1 diabetes. Purities over 95% were achieved in all sorted populations. Regarding this clone: The target antigen is unknown.

Expressed TCRB transcripts were sequenced, since all the RNA that had been isolated was reverse transcribed. TCRdb's copy holds only in-frame clones and misses some; the assay was immunoSEQ multiplex PCR. The table records some 290,000 clones, 13% to 15% of them present only once. The CDR3 contains 14 residues. V lost 4 bases and J lost 2, with 11 bases in between. CDR1 and CDR2 (germline): MNHEY, SVGAGI. Study-wide findings and caveats: Researchers report that Type 1 diabetes patients had moderately but significantly shorter TCRB CDR3s across all four CD4+ subsets.

The chain employs TRBV6-5 and TRBJ2-5, with D possibly TRBD1 on 6 matching bases. The receptor was derived from a man aged 25-45 years with type 1 diabetes. Material: naive CD4+ T cells from blood. The chain's CDR3 is CASSSTGMQETQYF. The CDR3 DNA sequence: TGTGCCAGCAGTTCGACAGGAATGCAAGAGACCCAGTACTTC.